The present entry profiles one T cell receptor beta chain with its context. Different DNA sequences within this sample yield the same CDR3. CD45RO-negative, CCR7-selected cells formed the naive CD8 fraction, which excluded terminally differentiated effector memory CD45RA+ cells. CDR3 size: 14 residues. Trimming cost V 1 base and J 0 bases, with 6 bases left between them. Germline loops: CDR1 SEHNR, CDR2 FQNEAQ (reference sequence). This sample stems from a study of shared clonotypes between healthy human individuals. Clones were sequenced by immunoSEQ multiplex PCR, and TCRdb holds only the in-frame ones, with some missing. The sample gives millions of clones, approximately 94% of which show up once; under 2% is in the top ten.

This rearrangement joins TRBV7-9 to TRBJ1-1, with D perhaps TRBD1 (5 bases). Sequencing input: naive CD8+ T cells from PBMCs. The TCR sequence derives from a man aged 18 to 29 in good health. Some clones in this sample may be carry-over from other donors' samples. The CDR3 DNA follows: TGTGCCAGCAGCTTAGGACAGCTGAACACTGAAGCTTTCTTT. Its protein is CASSLGQLNTEAFF. The variable domain in full, with the rest retrieved from reference TRBV7-9 and TRBJ1-1, is DTGVSQNPRHKITKRGQNVTFRCDPISEHNRLYWYRQTLGQGPEFLTYFQNEAQLEKSRLLSDRFSAERPKGSFSTLEIQRTEQGDSAMYLCASSLGQLNTEAFFGQGTRLTVV.